Listed here are 24 T cell receptor beta chains from one sample, sequenced in a study of metastatic and nonmetastatic thyroid tumors (dated by TCRdb to about 2020). None of the patients had been given any treatment before thyroid surgery. The method was PCR. For sequencing, an Illumina HiSeq 4000 was employed. TCRdb reprocessed the public reads (quality trimming at Q25 with fastp, clone calling with MiXCR) and kept in-frame beta chains. The sample table shows about 40,000 clones, and over 10% are seen once. Under 30% of the sample is held by the ten biggest clonotypes. What was sequenced was blood. The receptors originated from a female donor with papillary thyroid cancer or a benign thyroid nodule (not recorded which). Some clones in this sample may be carry-over from other donors' samples.

This clone was counted at least ten times. The chain is built from TRBV19 and TRBJ1-4; D gene ambiguous. This CDR3 comprises 13 residues. The germline CDR1 and CDR2 sequences are LNHDA and SQIVND (reference sequence). Trimming cost V 7 bases and J 7 bases, with 13 bases left between them. Written as DNA, the CDR3 is TGTGCCAGTACCACTAGGACCGCTGAAAAACTGTTTTTT. Amino acid sequence: CASTTRTAEKLFF.

The chain uses TRBV5-1 and TRBJ1-3; D might be TRBD1 (5 bases). With 1 base removed from V and 4 bases from J, the gap between germline ends came to 6 bases. The CDR3 spans 13 residues. Germline V lookup: CDR1 SGHRS, CDR2 YFSETQ. For the CDR3, the DNA is TGCGCCAGCAGCTTGACAGGCGGAAACACCATATATTTT. It codes for CASSLTGGNTIYF.

On this clone: Being one base from a much bigger clone, this may be a read error. The genes are TRBV24-1 and TRBJ2-5; D possibly uses TRBD1 or TRBD2 (6 bases each). CDR1 is KGHDR and CDR2 is SFDVKD in the germline V gene. Trimming stripped 9 bases from V and 3 bases from J, with 13 bases between. There are 13 residues in the CDR3. CDR3 loop: CATSGGSEETQYF. The DNA for the CDR3 is TGTGCCACCTCCGGGGGCTCGGAAGAGACCCAGTACTTC.

This clone was seen at least ten times. The rearrangement links TRBV5-6 to TRBJ1-1; 8 bases align to TRBD1. Trimming at V came to 2 bases and at J to 7 bases, leaving 7 bases not matched to a gene. In germline, CDR1 is SGHDT, CDR2 YYEEEE. This CDR3 has 14 residues. The CDR3 reads CASSFDRGLSEAFF. The CDR3 DNA is TGTGCCAGCAGCTTCGACAGGGGTTTGAGTGAAGCTTTCTTT.

The chain has TRBV7-2 and TRBJ2-7, with 7 positions matching TRBD2. The CDR3 contains 15 residues. Germline lookup yields CDR1 SGHTA and CDR2 FQGNSA. After removal of 0 bases from V and 0 bases from J, the junction contained 2 bases not matched to a gene. The CDR3 DNA sequence: TGTGCCAGCAGCTTAGCGGAGCGGGGCTCCTACGAGCAGTACTTC. Translation: CASSLAERGSYEQYF.

This clone has at least ten counts. This chain uses TRBV7-9 with TRBJ2-1, with D uncertain. Trimming removed 5 bases at V and 3 bases at J, with 17 bases between. In germline, CDR1 is SEHNR, CDR2 FQNEAQ (reference sequence). This CDR3 is built from 16 residues. The CDR3 sequence is CASSTRWAANYNEQFF. Written as DNA, the CDR3 is TGTGCCAGCAGCACCCGGTGGGCCGCTAACTACAATGAGCAGTTCTTC.

The genes are TRBV3-1 and TRBJ1-2; TRBD1 is a possible D gene (6 bases). Looked up from germline, CDR1 is LGHDT and CDR2 is YNNKEL (reference sequence). The CDR3 extends over 12 amino acids. With 8 bases removed from V and 2 bases from J, the gap between germline ends came to 9 bases. The DNA of the CDR3 is TGTGCCAGCGGGGGGCGCAACTATGGCTACACCTTC. Encoded protein: CASGGRNYGYTF.

This clone showed up many times. The chain carries TRBV9 and TRBJ2-1; weak D call: TRBD1 (6 bases). The CDR3 is 16 residues long. Germline V CDR1 and CDR2: SGDLS, YYNGEE. V was shortened by 4 bases and J by 5 bases, with 19 bases between the two germline ends. CDR3: CASSSDEGVLNNEQFF. CDR3 in DNA: TGTGCCAGCAGCTCAGACGAGGGGGTCCTAAACAATGAGCAGTTCTTC. The complete variable domain, with remaining parts taken from reference TRBV9 and TRBJ2-1, reads DSGVTQTPKHLITATGQRVTLRCSPRSGDLSVYWYQQSLDQGLQFLIQYYNGEERAKGNILERFSAQQFPDLHSELNLSSLELGDSALYFCASSSDEGVLNNEQFFGPGTRLTVL.

This clone was seen at least ten times. This chain joins TRBV14 and TRBJ1-6, with 9 bases identical to TRBD1. J gave up 6 bases and V 3 bases, and 3 bases lay outside the gene matches. This CDR3 is 15 amino acids long. Germline loops: CDR1 SGHDN, CDR2 FVKESK. The CDR3 DNA reads as TGTGCCAGCAGCCAGGGGACAGGGAGTAATTCACCCCTCCACTTT. This translates into CASSQGTGSNSPLHF.

This clone came up many times. The J gene is TRBJ1-2, the V gene TRBV4-1; D is unclear. The CDR3 consists of 12 residues. V lost 0 bases and J lost 4, with 3 bases in between. CDR1 is MGHRA, CDR2 YSYEKL, per germline. Written as DNA, the CDR3 is TGCGCCAGCAGCCAAGATTTCTATGGCTACACCTTC. This sequence encodes CASSQDFYGYTF.

This clone has a count of ten or more. This chain uses TRBV5-1 with TRBJ1-5; 8 bases are shared with TRBD1. This CDR3 spans 16 amino acids. Looked up from germline, CDR1 is SGHRS and CDR2 is YFSETQ. J was trimmed by 5 bases and V by 0 bases; bases with no gene match: 7. CDR3 DNA sequence: TGCGCCAGCAGCTTGGATCCTCAGGGGGCGGATCAGCCCCAGCATTTT. Protein sequence: CASSLDPQGADQPQHF.

This clone was observed a handful of times. With a much larger clone just one base away, this may be a read error. The same CDR3 arises from other DNA sequences in this sample as well. The chain carries TRBV6-1 and TRBJ1-4; D ambiguous. V lost 5 bases, J lost 3 bases, and 10 bases lay in between. Germline V CDR1 and CDR2: MNHNS, SASEGT. CDR3 size: 14 residues. CDR3 sequence (DNA): TGTGCCAGCAGTCCTGGACGTTCTAATGAAAAACTGTTTTTT. This codes for CASSPGRSNEKLFF.

In its sample, this clone was seen many times. V is TRBV5-1 and J is TRBJ2-1, with 9 bases that match TRBD2. The CDR3 contains 16 residues. Per the germline V gene, CDR1 is SGHRS and CDR2 is YFSETQ. The V segment lost 3 bases and the J segment 5 bases; nucleotides outside the gene matches: 9. CDR3 sequence (DNA): TGCGCCAGCAGCTGGCGATTAGCGGGAGTCCACAATGAGCAGTTCTTC. It translates to CASSWRLAGVHNEQFF. The full variable domain, completed using reference TRBV5-1 and TRBJ2-1, is KAGVTQTPRYLIKTRGQQVTLSCSPISGHRSVSWYQQTPGQGLQFLFEYFSETQRNKGNFPGRFSGRQFSNSRSEMNVSTLELGDSALYLCASSWRLAGVHNEQFFGPGTRLTVL.

There are many counts of this clone. This chain links TRBV12-3 or TRBV12-4 with TRBJ2-1; 8 bases line up with TRBD1. The junction had 7 bases not matched to a gene; V was cut back by 6 bases and J by 0 bases. CDR3 size: 16 residues. CDR3 bases: TGTGCCAGCAGCCCTACCACAGGGGGCTCCTACAATGAGCAGTTCTTC. Amino acid sequence: CASSPTTGGSYNEQFF.

This clone qualifies as medium-sized (0.01 to 0.1%). The chain couples TRBV7-2 to TRBJ1-2; D is unclear. Germline V gives CDR1 SGHTA, CDR2 FQGNSA. V was pared by 2 bases and J by 8 bases, with 24 bases between. The CDR3 covers 17 residues. In DNA form, the CDR3 reads TGTGCCAGCAGCTTATTGGTCAGCCCTTCGCCCACTGGGGGCTACACCTTC. Translating it yields CASSLLVSPSPTGGYTF. The full variable domain, in which reference TRBV7-2 and TRBJ1-2 provide the parts outside the CDR3, is GAGVSQSPSNKVTEKGKDVELRCDPISGHTALYWYRQSLGQGLEFLIYFQGNSAPDKSGLPSDRFSAERTGGSVSTLTIQRTQQEDSAVYLCASSLLVSPSPTGGYTFGSGTRLTVV.

This clone was seen many times. This chain joins TRBV4-3 and TRBJ2-7, with 7 bases identical to TRBD1. Germline V CDR1 and CDR2: LGHNA, YSLEER. The CDR3 is made up of 15 amino acids. The junction had 5 bases not matched to a gene; V was cut back by 3 bases and J by 0 bases. CDR3 loop: CASSHEWDSSYEQYF. The CDR3 DNA reads TGCGCCAGCAGCCACGAATGGGACAGCTCCTACGAGCAGTACTTC.

This clone has a count of ten or more. The genes are TRBV18 and TRBJ1-1; no firm D call. With 2 bases removed from V and 1 base from J, the gap between germline ends came to 8 bases. This CDR3 spans 14 amino acids. Germline V lookup: CDR1 KGHSH, CDR2 LQKENI. Here the CDR3 reads CASSPGRWNTEAFF. CDR3 in DNA: TGTGCCAGCTCACCAGGTAGATGGAACACTGAAGCTTTCTTT.

This clone was detected a few times. This CDR3 reads CASSYRGGKNYEQYF. In DNA, the CDR3 is TGTGCCAGCAGTTACCGGGGAGGGAAGAACTACGAGCAGTACTTC. The chain links TRBV6-5 to TRBJ2-7; 7 positions match TRBD2. J was trimmed by 3 bases and V by 2 bases; bases with no gene match: 7. CDR1 and CDR2 from the germline V gene are MNHEY and SVGAGI. This CDR3 is built from 15 residues.

This chain links TRBV13 with TRBJ2-1; 12 nucleotides align to TRBD2. V was pared by 4 bases and J by 7 bases, with 5 bases of the junction left unmatched. The CDR3 totals 15 residues. Germline-derived CDR1 and CDR2 are PRHDT and FYEKMQ (reference sequence). CDR3: CASSSTSGGGNEQFF. CDR3 nucleotides: TGTGCCAGCAGCTCGACTAGCGGGGGAGGTAATGAGCAGTTCTTC. The full variable domain, in which reference TRBV13 and TRBJ2-1 provide the parts outside the CDR3, is AAGVIQSPRHLIKEKRETATLKCYPIPRHDTVYWYQQGPGQDPQFLISFYEKMQSDKGSIPDRFSAQQFSDYHSELNMSSLELGDSALYFCASSSTSGGGNEQFFGPGTRLTVL.

The chain links TRBV5-1 to TRBJ2-3, with 8 positions matching TRBD2. Germline V CDR1 and CDR2: SGHRS, YFSETQ. The length of the CDR3 is 17 residues. With 4 bases clipped from V and 5 bases from J, the junction kept 15 bases outside the gene matches. The CDR3 DNA reads as TGCGCCAGCAGCCCCGGCAGTACTAGCGGAGTGAGAGATACGCAGTATTTT. Amino acids: CASSPGSTSGVRDTQYF. Full variable domain (missing parts from reference TRBV5-1 and TRBJ2-3): KAGVTQTPRYLIKTRGQQVTLSCSPISGHRSVSWYQQTPGQGLQFLFEYFSETQRNKGNFPGRFSGRQFSNSRSEMNVSTLELGDSALYLCASSPGSTSGVRDTQYFGPGTRLTVL.

This clone was picked up many times. The V and J genes are TRBV7-8 and TRBJ1-4; D unclear. The CDR3 loop spans 15 amino acids. Trimming pared 3 bases from V and 5 bases from J, leaving 13 bases between. Germline assignment: CDR1 SGHVS and CDR2 FQNEAQ. The CDR3 reads CASSLDGGLNEKLFF. The CDR3 DNA reads TGTGCCAGCAGCTTGGACGGCGGCTTGAATGAAAAACTGTTTTTT.

The sample holds many counts of this clone. The genes are TRBV29-1 and TRBJ2-1; D is possibly TRBD2 (5 bases). Trimming left V 8 bases short and J 1 base short, with 12 bases between. The CDR3 covers 13 residues. CDR1 and CDR2 (germline): SQVTM, ANQGSEA. CDR3 nucleotides: TGCAGCCTCCGCAGCGGTTCCTACAATGAGCAGTTCTTC. Its translation is CSLRSGSYNEQFF.

Ten or more counts support this clone. The V call is TRBV19, the J call TRBJ2-6; D is unclear. Trimming took off 3 bases at V and 0 bases at J, with 12 bases between the two ends. Germline-derived CDR1 and CDR2 are LNHDA and SQIVND (reference sequence). This CDR3 comprises 17 residues. CDR3 sequence reads: CASSIWAGDSGANVLTF. The CDR3 DNA reads as TGTGCCAGTAGTATTTGGGCTGGGGACTCTGGGGCCAACGTCCTGACTTTC.

The V and J genes are TRBV7-3 and TRBJ2-1; 15 bases agree with TRBD2. Trimming at V came to 1 base and at J to 8 bases, leaving 6 bases not matched to a gene. The CDR3 runs 17 residues. Germline CDR1 reads SGHTA; CDR2 reads FQGTGA. Here the CDR3 reads CASSLMGGLAGGDEQFF. Here the CDR3 DNA reads TGTGCCAGCAGCTTAATGGGGGGACTAGCGGGAGGTGATGAGCAGTTCTTC.